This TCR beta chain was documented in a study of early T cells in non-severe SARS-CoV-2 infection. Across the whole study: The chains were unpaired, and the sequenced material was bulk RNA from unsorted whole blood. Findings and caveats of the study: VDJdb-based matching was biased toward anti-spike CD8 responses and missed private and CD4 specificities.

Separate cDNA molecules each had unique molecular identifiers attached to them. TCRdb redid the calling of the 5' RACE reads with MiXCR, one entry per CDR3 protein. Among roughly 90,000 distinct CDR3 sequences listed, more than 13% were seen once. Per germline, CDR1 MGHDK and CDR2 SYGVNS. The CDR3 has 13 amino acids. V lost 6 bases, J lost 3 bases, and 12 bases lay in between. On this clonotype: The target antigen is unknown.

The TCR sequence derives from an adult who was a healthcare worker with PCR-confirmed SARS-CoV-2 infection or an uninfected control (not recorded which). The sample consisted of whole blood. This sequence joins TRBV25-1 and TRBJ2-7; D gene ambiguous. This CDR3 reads CASSPRVNYEQYF. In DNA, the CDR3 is TGTGCCAGCAGCCCTAGGGTAAACTACGAGCAGTACTTC.